One and the same sample provided the 15 T cell receptor beta chains below, sequenced in a study of shared clonotypes between healthy human individuals. CD45RO-negative cells were positively selected for CCR7, leaving out terminally differentiated effector memory CD45RA+ cells. Measured with immunoSEQ multiplex PCR; TCRdb has only the in-frame clones, and not every one. The sample includes about 2 million clones, about 95% seen only once; the top ten take roughly 1%. Source material: naive CD8+ T cells sorted from blood. All receptors derive from a man between 18 and 35 years old in good health.

V gene TRBV7-9 combines with J gene TRBJ1-5; D is possibly TRBD1 (5 bases). V gave up 5 bases and J gave up 5 bases, with 13 bases separating them. The germline CDR1 and CDR2 sequences are SEHNR and FQNEAQ (reference sequence). The CDR3 contains 14 residues. The CDR3: CASSPEGIDQPQHF. CDR3 DNA: TGTGCCAGCAGCCCGGAGGGGATCGATCAGCCCCAGCATTTT.

This chain joins TRBV7-6 and TRBJ1-2; D gene uncertain. Germline-derived CDR1 and CDR2 are SGHVS and FNYEAQ. Trimming removed 1 base from V and 6 bases from J, with 15 bases in between. CDR3 length: 15 residues. The CDR3: CASSLVPSAGDGYTF. The CDR3 DNA is TGTGCCAGCAGCTTAGTGCCGAGTGCTGGGGATGGCTACACCTTC.

The chain has TRBV7-8 and TRBJ2-7, with a possible D match to TRBD1 (5 bases). Looked up from germline, CDR1 is SGHVS and CDR2 is FQNEAQ. The CDR3 covers 15 residues. Deletions cut 3 bases from V and 0 bases from J, with 12 bases between. The DNA for the CDR3 is TGTGCCAGCAGCTTCCTAGGGGTAAGCTCCTACGAGCAGTACTTC. It specifies CASSFLGVSSYEQYF.

This chain connects TRBV5-4 to TRBJ1-1; D gene ambiguous. Trimming left V 3 bases short and J 1 base short, with 10 bases between. This CDR3 is 14 amino acids long. Germline V gives CDR1 SGHNT, CDR2 YYREEE (reference sequence). In DNA, the CDR3 is TGTGCCAGCAGCTCTCCGGATCGGAACACTGAAGCTTTCTTT. Translation gives CASSSPDRNTEAFF.

This chain connects TRBV19 to TRBJ2-2; 9 nucleotides agree with TRBD1. CDR1 and CDR2 from the germline V gene are LNHDA and SQIVND (reference sequence). J was trimmed by 7 bases and V by 5 bases; bases with no gene match: 11. This CDR3 has 16 amino acids. The chain's CDR3 is CASSGTGTGRGGELFF. CDR3 in DNA: TGTGCCAGTAGTGGGACCGGGACAGGGAGAGGCGGGGAGCTGTTTTTT.

In the case of this clone: The germline gene is not matched at one end of the junction; a read error may be the cause. The chain combines TRBV7-7 with TRBJ2-7; 7 positions match TRBD1. Germline values: CDR1 SSHAT, CDR2 FNYEAQ (reference sequence). This CDR3 contains 13 residues. CDR3: CASSLRQGNEQYF. CDR3 sequence (DNA): TGTGCTAGCAGCTTAAGACAGGGAAACGAGCAGTACTTC.

V is TRBV30 and J is TRBJ1-2; D is uncertain. There are 15 residues in the CDR3. The V gene's germline CDR1 is GTSNPN and CDR2 SVGIG (reference sequence). V was trimmed by 0 bases and J by 3 bases, leaving 14 bases between them. The CDR3 DNA reads as TGTGCCTGGAGTGTAAGACACGACTTGCACTATGGCTACACCTTC. Its protein product is CAWSVRHDLHYGYTF.

The chain carries TRBV27 and TRBJ1-5, with 7 nucleotides matching TRBD1. Trimming cost V 6 bases and J 6 bases; bases outside gene matches: 8. This CDR3 is 14 amino acids long. Germline V gene sequence: CDR1 MNHEY, CDR2 SMNVEV (reference sequence). The CDR3 reads CASSGTEYGQPQHF. The CDR3 DNA follows: TGTGCCAGCAGCGGGACAGAGTATGGTCAGCCCCAGCATTTT.

The chain carries TRBV13 and TRBJ2-3; the match to TRBD2 covers 9 bases. The V gene's germline CDR1 is PRHDT and CDR2 FYEKMQ (reference sequence). This CDR3 has 15 residues. The trim removed 6 bases at V and 0 bases at J, leaving 4 bases unmatched. This CDR3 reads CASREAGGSTDTQYF. The CDR3 DNA is TGTGCCAGCAGGGAAGCGGGGGGTAGCACAGATACGCAGTATTTT.

This clone has only a few counts. The chain joins TRBV10-2 to TRBJ2-7, with D possibly matching TRBD2 (6 bases). This CDR3 comprises 13 residues. Germline V gives CDR1 WSHSY, CDR2 SAAADI. Trimming removed 3 bases at V and 2 bases at J, with 8 bases between. This chain's CDR3 is CASSEGRTYEQYF. DNA for the CDR3: TGCGCCAGCAGTGAAGGGAGGACCTACGAGCAGTACTTC.

The rearrangement links TRBV27 to TRBJ2-5, with D unresolved. V lost 5 bases, J lost 5 bases, and 18 bases lay in between. Germline V CDR1 and CDR2: MNHEY, SMNVEV (reference sequence). The CDR3 is 15 residues long. The CDR3 DNA follows: TGTGCCAGCAGTCCCCGACCCACGCACACGGAGACCCAGTACTTC. Translating gives CASSPRPTHTETQYF.

This clone was picked up one time. The chain joins TRBV28 to TRBJ2-7; TRBD1 aligns across 7 bases. CDR1 is MDHEN and CDR2 is SYDVKM in the germline V gene. V trimming: 6 bases; J trimming: 5 bases; junction bases outside the gene matches: 10. CDR3 size: 14 residues. The CDR3 DNA sequence: TGTGCCAGCAGCTACAGGGGTATCGGCGACGAGCAGTACTTC. This sequence encodes CASSYRGIGDEQYF.

This sequence joins TRBV9 and TRBJ2-1, with TRBD2 matching 12 bases. The V gene end was trimmed by 6 bases and the J gene end by 8 bases; junction bases not matched to a gene: 6. Germline assignment: CDR1 SGDLS and CDR2 YYNGEE. The CDR3 is made up of 14 amino acids. CDR3 coding DNA: TGTGCCAGCAACCTACTAGCGGGGGGAGATGAGCAGTTCTTC. Translating gives CASNLLAGGDEQFF.

This clone was detected only once. The chain recombines TRBV5-1 with TRBJ2-7, with D uncertain. V lost 2 bases and J 0 bases, leaving 9 bases between the germline ends. CDR1 is SGHRS and CDR2 is YFSETQ in the germline V gene. This CDR3 comprises 14 residues. The CDR3 bases are TGCGCCAGCAGCTTCTTTGAGGACTCCTACGAGCAGTACTTC. It encodes CASSFFEDSYEQYF.

This clone has at least ten counts. The rearrangement joins TRBV27 to TRBJ2-2, with TRBD2 matching over 8 bases. This CDR3 contains 16 residues. Unmatched junction bases numbered 6, after V lost 2 bases and J lost 4 bases. Germline lookup yields CDR1 MNHEY and CDR2 SMNVEV (reference sequence). The CDR3 DNA reads as TGTGCCAGCAGTTTAGCGGGAGGCCCGGGCACCGGGGAGCTGTTTTTT. Residues: CASSLAGGPGTGELFF.